This T cell receptor beta chain was documented in a study of vaccination effects on CD4 cells after COVID-19 (dated 2022 in TCRdb). Study-level background: Each participant received two doses of an mRNA SARS-CoV-2 vaccine, either BNT162b2 or mRNA-1273. The study compared SARS-CoV-2 spike-specific CD4+ TCR repertoires before and after mRNA vaccination in COVID-19 convalescent patients and infection-naive vaccine recipients. A total of 10 COVID-19 convalescent patients and a handful of SARS-CoV-2-naive healthy vaccine recipients were included in the full study. Cultures from other donors in the study were sequenced with the Oncomine TCR Beta short-read assay on an Illumina iSeq 100.

In the case of this clone: The specificity of this receptor is unknown. No base quality information exists; no much larger clone differs at one position.

To identify antigen-specific CD4+ T cell clonotypes by their expansion, the ViraFEST assay first stimulated PBMC with viral peptide pools and then applied TCR sequencing. After roughly 11 days of culture, CD4+ T cells were isolated with the EasySep CD4+ T cell isolation kit. The absence of prior SARS-CoV-2 infection in healthy vaccine recipients was confirmed by negative nucleocapsid antibodies before and after vaccination. Each well held two million PBMC cultured in IMDM containing roughly 5% human AB serum, 10 IU/ml IL-2 and gentamicin, along with roughly 10 ug/ml peptides. On days 3 and 7, half of the culture medium was replaced with fresh IL-2-containing medium. Unless noted otherwise, every peptide stimulation condition was cultured in triplicate wells. PBMC were separated from whole blood using Ficoll-Paque Plus gradient centrifugation and were then either cryopreserved at -140C or used fresh. The overlapping peptide pools covered the spike proteins of SARS-CoV-2 as well as those of the common cold coronaviruses HCoV-NL63, HCoV-OC43 and HCoV-229E. Genomic DNA was extracted from cultured CD4+ T cells with the QIAamp micro DNA kit.

The CDR3, from cysteine to phenylalanine, totals 13 residues. Solely the CDR3 DNA is kept, with 39 bases framed from the first base. Taken from the germline V gene, the CDR1 and CDR2 loops are MGHRA and YSYEKL. The V end gives up 4 bases and the J end 8 bases, leaving 0 bases in the junction not matched to a gene. The library was made by the immunoSEQ multiplex PCR assay. DNA from the cultured and isolated CD4+ T cells underwent TCR beta CDR3 sequencing. The original pipeline was this. Non-productive TCR sequences were removed, reads were trimmed to the CDR3 region, and CDR3s of at least 7 amino acids were retained. The MANAFEST web app was used to identify antigen-specific clonotypes by comparing expansion in peptide wells with expansion in reference cultures. To count as positive, a clone had to show expansion at FDR<0.05 compared with the reference and with all other wells, an odds ratio above 5, and a frequency above 0.1% in two replicate wells. A clonotype was called cross-reactive if it was significantly expanded both in SARS-CoV-2 spike wells and in at least one common cold coronavirus spike condition. Levenshtein distance calculated with the stringdist R package was used to assess CDR3 similarity, and unrooted trees were constructed with ape in R 3.6.1. Sourced from immuneACCESS, this table was stored by TCRdb with only in-frame sequences that have V and J called. A share of the clones is absent; for the studies checked, an unresolved V gene accounts for under half, and the remainder has no known explanation. Clonal size and the V and J genes are those of that table, whereas D and trimming came from the DNA. The sample includes tens of thousands of clones, with 77% observed a single time. Clones ranked in the top ten supply 2.9% of the sample.

Broader findings and caveats from the paper: The study was limited by a small number of convalescent patients, and early post-infection timepoints were lacking. At late post-vaccination timepoints, both infection-induced and vaccine-induced clones showed marked clonal contraction, consistent with waning T cell responses. In healthy vaccine recipients, vaccine-induced clones were almost all SARS-CoV-2 mono-reactive, with only 1 of 255 being cross-reactive with common cold coronaviruses.

This TCR was recovered from a human donor who received a COVID-19 vaccine. The starting material was CD4+ T cells from PBMCs cultured with HCoV-NL63 spike peptides, obtained before COVID-19 vaccination. The cell subset or site label, as the study defines it: HCoV-NL63 spike overlapping peptide pool stimulation. The sequence joins TRBV4-1 to TRBJ1-6; TRBD1 lines up with 9 middle nucleotides. The DNA sequence is TGCGCCAGCAGCCGGACAGGGGATTCACCCCTCCACTTT. Translation gives CASSRTGDSPLHF.